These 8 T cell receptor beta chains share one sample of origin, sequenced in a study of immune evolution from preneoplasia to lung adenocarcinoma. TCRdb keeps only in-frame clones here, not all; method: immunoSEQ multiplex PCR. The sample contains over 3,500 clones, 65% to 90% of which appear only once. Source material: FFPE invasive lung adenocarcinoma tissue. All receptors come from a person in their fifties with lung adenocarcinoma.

The DNA for the CDR3 is TGCGCCAGCAGGACAGGGGGCGGCGGCTACACCTTC. It codes for CASRTGGGGYTF. This rearrangement joins TRBV5-1 to TRBJ1-2, with 10 bases fitting TRBD1. CDR1 is SGHRS, CDR2 YFSETQ, per germline. The trim removed 5 bases at V and 8 bases at J, leaving 3 bases unmatched. The CDR3 spans 12 residues.

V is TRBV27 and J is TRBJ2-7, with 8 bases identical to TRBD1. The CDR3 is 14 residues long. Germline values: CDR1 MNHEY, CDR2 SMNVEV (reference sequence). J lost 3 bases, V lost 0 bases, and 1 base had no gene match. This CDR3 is CASSLSTGGYEQYF. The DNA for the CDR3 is TGTGCCAGCAGTTTATCAACAGGGGGCTACGAGCAGTACTTC.

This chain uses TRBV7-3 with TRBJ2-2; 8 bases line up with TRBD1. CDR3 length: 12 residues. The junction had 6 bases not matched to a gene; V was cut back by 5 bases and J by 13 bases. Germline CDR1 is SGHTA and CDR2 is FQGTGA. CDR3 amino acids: CASSLDRGGLFF. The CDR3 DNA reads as TGTGCCAGCAGCCTAGACAGGGGAGGGCTGTTTTTT.

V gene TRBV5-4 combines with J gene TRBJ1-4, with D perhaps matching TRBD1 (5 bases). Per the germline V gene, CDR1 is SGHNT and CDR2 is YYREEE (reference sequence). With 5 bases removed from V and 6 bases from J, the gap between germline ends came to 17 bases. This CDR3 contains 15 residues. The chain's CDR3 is CASSSDIGGDEKLFF. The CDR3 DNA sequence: TGTGCCAGCAGTTCGGACATCGGGGGGGATGAAAAACTGTTTTTT.

The CDR3 sequence is CASSRQGQGPNTIYF. CDR3 coding DNA: TGTGCCAGCAGCAGACAAGGACAGGGACCAAACACCATATATTTT. The chain carries TRBV28 and TRBJ1-3; TRBD1 matches 8 bases. This CDR3 has 15 amino acids. Germline V gene sequence: CDR1 MDHEN, CDR2 SYDVKM. V trimming: 6 bases; J trimming: 6 bases; junction bases outside the gene matches: 10.

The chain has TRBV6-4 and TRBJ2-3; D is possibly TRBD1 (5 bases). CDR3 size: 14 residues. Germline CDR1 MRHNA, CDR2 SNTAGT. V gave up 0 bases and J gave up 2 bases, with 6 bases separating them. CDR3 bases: TGTGCCAGCAGTGACTCACAGGACACAGATACGCAGTATTTT. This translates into CASSDSQDTDTQYF.

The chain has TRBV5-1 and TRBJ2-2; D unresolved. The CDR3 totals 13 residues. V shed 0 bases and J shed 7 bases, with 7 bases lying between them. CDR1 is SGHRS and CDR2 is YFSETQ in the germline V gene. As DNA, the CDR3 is TGCGCCAGCAGCTTGGACCCCGGCGGGGAGCTGTTTTTT. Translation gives CASSLDPGGELFF.

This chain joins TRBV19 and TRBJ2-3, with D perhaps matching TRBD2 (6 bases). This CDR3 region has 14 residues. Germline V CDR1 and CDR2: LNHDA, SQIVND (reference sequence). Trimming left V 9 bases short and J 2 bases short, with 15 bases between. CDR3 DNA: TGTGCCAGCGGGAGTCAGGGTCACACAGATACGCAGTATTTT. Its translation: CASGSQGHTDTQYF. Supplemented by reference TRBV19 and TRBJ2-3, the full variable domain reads DGGITQSPKYLFRKEGQNVTLSCEQNLNHDAMYWYRQDPGQGLRLIYYSQIVNDFQKGDIAEGYSVSREKKESFPLTVTSAQKNPTAFYLCASGSQGHTDTQYFGPGTRLTVL.